The sequence of this T cell receptor beta chain was determined in a study of shared clonotypes between healthy human individuals. The study's findings and limits: Naive subsets tended to show greater estimated richness than memory subsets. Against clonotypes common to all four donors, non-shared ones had lower generation probabilities.

The V gene lost 4 bases and the J gene lost 2 bases, with 15 bases spanning the gap. CDR1 and CDR2 from the germline V gene are MGHRA and YSYEKL. The length of the CDR3 is 15 residues. Remarks on this clone: Its antigen is unknown.

Sequenced by immunoSEQ multiplex PCR; TCRdb stores in-frame clones only, minus some. The profile shows around 700,000 clones, about three quarters of them singletons. The TCR comes from a woman aged 30 to 39 in good health. The chain combines TRBV4-1 with TRBJ2-7; the D gene is possibly TRBD1 (6 bases). Material for sequencing was memory CD4+ T cells sorted from blood. Subset specified: CD45RA-negative fraction. In DNA form, the CDR3 reads TGCGCCAGCAGCCTACAGGGCTTCGAAGCCTACGAGCAGTACTTC. Amino acids: CASSLQGFEAYEQYF.